Sequencing of this TCR beta chain was carried out in a study of blood T cell repertoires in COVID-19. Germline CDR1 is SGDLS and CDR2 is YYNGEE. V shed 0 bases and J shed 4 bases, with 16 bases lying between them. This CDR3 has 17 amino acids. How the authors handled the data: Estimation of nucleated cell counts relied on the amplification of reference gene primers. TCRdb's table, derived via immunoSEQ multiplex PCR, lists solely in-frame clones and lacks some. Clonal size and the V and J genes are those of that table, whereas D and trimming came from the DNA. The sample contains about 190,000 clones, 84% of which appear only once.

This clonotype was obtained from a woman in her 30s who had recovered from COVID-19. Sequences were obtained from PBMCs or T cells enriched from blood (not recorded which). V usage is TRBV9 and J usage is TRBJ2-2, with a possible D match to TRBD2 (6 bases). The CDR3 DNA is TGTGCCAGCAGCGTAGGGACGGGAGATTTACCCACCGGGGAGCTGTTTTTT. This sequence encodes CASSVGTGDLPTGELFF. Full variable domain (outside the CDR3, taken from reference TRBV9 and TRBJ2-2): DSGVTQTPKHLITATGQRVTLRCSPRSGDLSVYWYQQSLDQGLQFLIQYYNGEERAKGNILERFSAQQFPDLHSELNLSSLELGDSALYFCASSVGTGDLPTGELFFGEGSRLTVL.